The rows below give T cell receptor beta chains drawn from one sample of a study of T-cell memory formation after mild COVID-19. TCRdb processed the 5' RACE reads anew with MiXCR; each CDR3 protein has one entry. Of about 560,000 distinct CDR3 sequences listed, around 16% are singletons. Sequencing was done on a sample of PBMCs or a T cell subset sorted from them (not recorded which). All receptors come from an adult woman who had mild COVID-19 (a few samples of this study predate the infection). Cell type and time point are not known. Each CDR3 is given with its conserved first and last residue. The size entry is marked missing in some rows and otherwise reads once, few, many or a size class.

size: few; J: TRBJ2-1; V: TRBV7-9; CDR3: CASSLDLQGWAYNEQFF
size: .; J: TRBJ2-3; V: TRBV5-6; CDR3: CASSPGGGLGTDTQYF
size: .; J: TRBJ1-1; V: TRBV30; CDR3: CAWSGGMVELNTEAFF
size: few; J: TRBJ2-1; V: TRBV29-1; CDR3: CSVGGGSAYNEQFF
size: .; J: TRBJ1-6; V: TRBV2; CDR3: CASSDGADLYNSPLHF
size: .; J: TRBJ2-3; V: TRBV27; CDR3: CASSLVGGLDTQYF
size: .; J: TRBJ1-1; V: TRBV23-1; CDR3: CASLGLGGETGTEAFF
size: few; J: TRBJ1-3; V: TRBV7-8; CDR3: CASSFAGSGNTIYF
size: few; J: TRBJ2-1; V: TRBV7-3; CDR3: CASSPRLAGAHEQFF
size: few; J: TRBJ1-1; V: TRBV5-1; CDR3: CASSWTGISSTVTEAFF
size: .; J: TRBJ1-1; V: TRBV12-3/TRBV12-4; CDR3: CASSLPTNTEAFF
size: few; J: TRBJ2-1; V: TRBV7-2; CDR3: CASSFLAVYNEQFF
size: .; J: TRBJ2-7; V: TRBV27; CDR3: CASSSLAGDAVSAYEQYF
size: .; J: TRBJ1-2; V: TRBV4-1; CDR3: CASSQAEPGRGNGYTF
size: .; J: TRBJ2-3; V: TRBV9; CDR3: CASSWGTSPPADTQYF
size: few; J: TRBJ1-3; V: TRBV12-3/TRBV12-4; CDR3: CASSLAGASGNTIYF
size: .; J: TRBJ2-7; V: TRBV4-3; CDR3: CASSQDSSGLAPEQYF
size: few; J: TRBJ2-3; V: TRBV7-8; CDR3: CASTRGFSTDTQYF